This TCR beta chain was captured by sequencing in a study of tumor-infiltrating lymphocytes in primary liver carcinoma. Overall study: Staging of the tumors gave T1-T3 N0M0, with widths of about 4.2 to 10 cm. Study findings and constraints: Less overlap was seen in tumor-adjacent and tumor-blood pairs than in tumor region pairs. Blood's top-250-clone fraction was significantly lower than that of tumors (p = 0.039). Top clones occupying all five tumor regions numbered only about 7.5-25%.

TCR beta cDNA was made from approximately 500 ng total RNA with a constant-region primer. Investigators got TCR beta libraries out of three nested multiplex PCR rounds, done with slightly modified ARM-PCR. A C-beta reverse primer was combined with TRBV1-TRBV30 forward primers in the first two PCR rounds, and each round had about 10 cycles. TCRdb processed the multiplex PCR reads anew with MiXCR; each CDR3 protein has one entry. The sample shows around 56,000 distinct CDR3 sequences, roughly 70% of them seen only once. With respect to this clonotype: As yet, its antigen is unknown. An end of the junction differs from the germline gene, which may be a read error.

Germline V gene sequence: CDR1 MNHNS, CDR2 SASEGT. The CDR3 loop spans 16 amino acids. The source material, roughly 18-30 mg of unsorted bulk tissue, was used to co-extract RNA and DNA. This rearrangement joins TRBV6-1 to TRBJ2-2; 7 nucleotides line up with TRBD1. This TCR came from a man aged 40-55 years with primary liver carcinoma and hepatitis B virus infection. Sequenced material: liver tumor tissue from sampling region 2. Subset described: tumor region T2, inferior pole. CDR3 loop: CASSQTQGMNTGELFF. CDR3 nucleotide sequence: TGTGCAAGCAGCCAAACACAGGGGATGAACACCGGGGAGCTGTTTTTT.